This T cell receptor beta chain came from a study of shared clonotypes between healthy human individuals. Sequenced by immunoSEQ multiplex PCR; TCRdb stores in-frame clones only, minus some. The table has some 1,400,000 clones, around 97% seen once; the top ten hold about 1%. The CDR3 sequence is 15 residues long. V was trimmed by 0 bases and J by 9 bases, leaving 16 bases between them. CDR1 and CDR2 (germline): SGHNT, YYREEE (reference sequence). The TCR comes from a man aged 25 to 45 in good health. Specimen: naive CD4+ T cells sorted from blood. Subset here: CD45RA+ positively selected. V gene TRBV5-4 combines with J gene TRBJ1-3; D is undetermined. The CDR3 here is CASSLERGRGGTIYF. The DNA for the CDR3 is TGTGCCAGCAGCTTGGAGCGGGGTCGAGGCGGCACCATATATTTT.